This is a list of T cell receptor beta chains from one sample in a study of cytomegalovirus exposure and HLA in healthy donors. Here immunoSEQ multiplex PCR was the method, and the copy in TCRdb shows in-frame clones only, minus some. Among approximately 77,000 clones, around 76% were seen once, and the ten largest hold roughly 12%. Sequencing used PBMCs. The receptors were gathered from a male donor in good health and CMV-seropositive. The CDR3 runs from the conserved cysteine through the conserved F or W. Fields, in order: clone size, V gene, D gene, J gene, CDR3 protein, CDR3 DNA. A D gene is named only where the DNA matches it firmly. Part of the rows lack a size; the others show once, few, many or a class for expanded clones.

NA,TRBV11-2,NA,TRBJ2-7,CASSLVKGHYEQYF,TGTGCCAGCAGCTTAGTCAAGGGGCACTACGAGCAGTACTTC
few,TRBV5-4,TRBD1,TRBJ2-7,CASSGRTGSYEQYF,TGTGCCAGCAGCGGGAGGACAGGGTCCTACGAGCAGTACTTC
once,TRBV25-1,NA,TRBJ1-2,CASSEGGSPYGYTF,TGTGCCAGCAGTGAAGGCGGCAGCCCCTATGGCTACACCTTC
NA,TRBV14,NA,TRBJ1-1,CASSQYVARTEAFF,TGTGCCAGCAGCCAATACGTGGCGCGGACTGAAGCTTTCTTT
NA,TRBV6-1,TRBD1,TRBJ2-7,CASSFAGTGYEQYF,TGTGCCAGCAGTTTTGCCGGGACAGGGTACGAGCAGTACTTC
NA,TRBV5-1,TRBD2,TRBJ2-7,CASSDSGTISAEQYF,TGCGCCAGCAGCGACTCCGGGACTATTTCCGCCGAGCAGTACTTC
NA,TRBV29-1,TRBD1,TRBJ1-2,CSPSNEGASFDNYGYTF,TGCAGCCCCTCAAACGAGGGGGCCAGTTTCGATAACTATGGCTACACCTTC
NA,TRBV9,NA,TRBJ2-1,CASSSQAGSYNEQFF,TGTGCCAGCAGCTCACAAGCAGGGTCCTACAATGAGCAGTTCTTC
once,TRBV13,TRBD2,TRBJ2-7,CASSLNERGNYEQYF,TGTGCCAGCAGCTTAAACGAGCGGGGGAACTACGAGCAGTACTTC
NA,TRBV7-9,TRBD1,TRBJ1-2,CSSSMTGTGYGYTF,TGTTCCAGCAGCATGACAGGGACAGGCTATGGCTACACCTTC
NA,TRBV18,TRBD2,TRBJ2-1,CASSAGGGNEQFF,TGTGCCAGCTCCGCGGGAGGGGGCAATGAGCAGTTCTTC
NA,TRBV27,TRBD2,TRBJ2-3,CASSLSPPASGPDTQYF,TGTGCCAGCAGTTTATCACCCCCGGCTAGCGGCCCAGATACGCAGTATTTT
NA,TRBV28,NA,TRBJ1-6,CASRTHSGSYNSPLHF,TGTGCCAGCAGAACTCATAGCGGCTCCTATAATTCACCCCTCCACTTT
NA,TRBV5-1,NA,TRBJ2-3,CASSLASSTDTQYF,TGCGCCAGCAGCTTGGCCTCGAGCACAGATACGCAGTATTTT
NA,TRBV19,NA,TRBJ1-2,CASSIGGSQGGGHTF,TGTGCCAGTAGTATAGGAGGTTCGCAGGGCGGTGGCCACACCTTC
once,TRBV27,TRBD1,TRBJ2-1,CASSLGTGGPSYNEQFF,TGTGCCAGCAGTTTAGGGACAGGGGGTCCCTCCTACAATGAGCAGTTCTTC
NA,TRBV7-2,TRBD1,TRBJ1-1,CASSLEGGVNTEAFF,TGTGCCAGCAGCTTAGAAGGGGGCGTTAACACTGAAGCTTTCTTT
NA,TRBV29-1,NA,TRBJ2-7,CSASQGFEQYF,TGCAGCGCCAGCCAGGGCTTCGAGCAGTACTTC